The rows below give T cell receptor beta chains drawn from one sample of a study of cytomegalovirus exposure and HLA in healthy donors. The repertoire was sequenced with immunoSEQ multiplex PCR; TCRdb's copy has only in-frame clones and lacks some. The data contain some 150,000 clones, around nine tenths of them singletons. The sample consisted of PBMCs. All receptors come from a man in his late teens or twenties in good health and CMV-seronegative. Each CDR3 is given with its conserved first and last residue. Fields, in order: CDR3 DNA, CDR3 protein, D gene, J gene, clone size, V gene. The D gene is left open where the match is weak. Not every row has a clone size; where given, it reads once, few, many or a size class.

DNA: TGTGCCAGCAGCTTAGTAGAGGGGGATGGCTACACCTTC
CDR3: CASSLVEGDGYTF
D: .
J: TRBJ1-2
size: .
V: TRBV7-2

DNA: TGTGCCAGCAGCGTAGTGGCGGGCTCCTACGAGCAGTACTTC
CDR3: CASSVVAGSYEQYF
D: .
J: TRBJ2-7
size: .
V: TRBV9

DNA: TGTGCCAGCAGTTGGACACAGGGACACGAGCAGTACTTC
CDR3: CASSWTQGHEQYF
D: .
J: TRBJ2-7
size: .
V: TRBV6-5

DNA: TGTGCGAGGAACTCCTCTGGAAACACCATATATTTT
CDR3: CARNSSGNTIYF
D: .
J: TRBJ1-3
size: .
V: TRBV21-1

DNA: TGCGCCAGCAGCTCTGACAGGGGGCGGGACACTGAAGCTTTCTTT
CDR3: CASSSDRGRDTEAFF
D: TRBD1
J: TRBJ1-1
size: .
V: TRBV5-1

DNA: TGTGCCAGCAGCTTAAACAACAGGGGTAACTATGGCTACACCTTC
CDR3: CASSLNNRGNYGYTF
D: TRBD1
J: TRBJ1-2
size: .
V: TRBV11-2

DNA: TGTGCCAGCAGCTTCCGTCTCGGGGTAGGGAATCAGCCCCAGCATTTT
CDR3: CASSFRLGVGNQPQHF
D: .
J: TRBJ1-5
size: few
V: TRBV7-2

DNA: TGTGCCAGCAGCCGACAGGGGGCTAGAGAGACCCAGTACTTC
CDR3: CASSRQGARETQYF
D: TRBD1
J: TRBJ2-5
size: .
V: TRBV11-2

DNA: TGCAGCGTTTTTGGGGGCAGGGGGCAAGCAGATACGCAGTATTTT
CDR3: CSVFGGRGQADTQYF
D: TRBD1
J: TRBJ2-3
size: few
V: TRBV29-1

DNA: TGTGCCAGCAGTGCCCGCACTAGGTACGGGAATGAGCAGTTCTTC
CDR3: CASSARTRYGNEQFF
D: .
J: TRBJ2-1
size: once
V: TRBV28